This T cell receptor beta chain was sequenced during a study of blood T cell repertoires in COVID-19. The wider study: COVID-19 samples collected from the United States, Italy and Spain covered acute and convalescent phases. The cDNA or gDNA used as material had been derived from T cells, B-cell-depleted T cells, or PBMCs.

Unmatched junction bases numbered 4, after V lost 2 bases and J lost 3 bases. Germline V CDR1 and CDR2: LGHNT, FRNRAP. This CDR3 has 15 amino acids. As originally analysed: Amplifying reference gene primers gave estimates of nucleated cell counts. Clones were read by immunoSEQ multiplex PCR, and TCRdb kept only the in-frame ones, dropping some. V and J calls and clone size follow that table, whereas D and trimming were derived from the DNA. Counted here are more than 95,000 clones, around four fifths occurring once; the ten biggest clones make up approximately 6.3%. The chain couples TRBV12-5 to TRBJ2-5; 9 bases are a match to TRBD1. The sequence was obtained from an elderly man with active or convalescent COVID-19. The sequencing input was peripheral blood. The CDR3 DNA reads as TGTGCTAGTGGTTTGACAGGGGGCTGGGAAGAGACCCAGTACTTC. Translation: CASGLTGGWEETQYF.